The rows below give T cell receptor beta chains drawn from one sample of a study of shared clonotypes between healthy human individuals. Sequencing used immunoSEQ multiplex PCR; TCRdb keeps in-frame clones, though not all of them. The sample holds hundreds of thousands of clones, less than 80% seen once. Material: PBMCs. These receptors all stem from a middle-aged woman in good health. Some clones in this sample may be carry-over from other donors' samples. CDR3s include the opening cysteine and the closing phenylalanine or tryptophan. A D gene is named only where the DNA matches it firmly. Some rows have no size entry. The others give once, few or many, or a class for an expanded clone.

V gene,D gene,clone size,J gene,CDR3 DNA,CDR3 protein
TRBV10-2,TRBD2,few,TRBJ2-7,TGCGCCAGCAGTGAGTCGCTAGCGGAAGGGTACGAGCAGTACTTC,CASSESLAEGYEQYF
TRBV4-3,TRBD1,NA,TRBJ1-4,TGCGCCAGCAGCCAAGACCCTGGACAGGGACAGGAAAAACTGTTTTTT,CASSQDPGQGQEKLFF
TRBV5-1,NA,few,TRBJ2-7,TGCGCCAGCAGCCCCGGGCCGTCTAGCTCCTACGAGCAGTACTTC,CASSPGPSSSYEQYF
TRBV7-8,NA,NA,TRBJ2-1,TGTGCCAGCAGCCCAGGACTCTTCAATGAGCAGTTCTTC,CASSPGLFNEQFF
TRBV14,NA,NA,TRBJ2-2,TGTGCCAGCAGCCAAGGAAGGAACACCGGGGAGCTGTTTTTT,CASSQGRNTGELFF
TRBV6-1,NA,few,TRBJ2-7,TGTGCCAGTGGAAGGGAGTACGAGCAGTACTTC,CASGREYEQYF
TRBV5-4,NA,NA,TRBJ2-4,TGTGCCAGCAGCTTGGAGTTGGGGGGAGCCATTCAGTACTTC,CASSLELGGAIQYF
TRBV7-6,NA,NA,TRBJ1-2,TGTGCCAGCAGCCCATCCGGGGAGGGGACCTATGGCTACACCTTC,CASSPSGEGTYGYTF
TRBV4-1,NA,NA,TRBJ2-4,TGCGCCAGCAGCCAAGTTGCCGCAGGAGCAAACATTCAGTACTTC,CASSQVAAGANIQYF
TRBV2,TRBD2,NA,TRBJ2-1,TGTGCCAGCATCCCCCCTAGGGGACTAGATCTCAATGAGCAGTTCTTC,CASIPPRGLDLNEQFF
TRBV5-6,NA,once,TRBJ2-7,TGTGCCAGCAGCATGGGTCCCTACGAGCAGTACTTC,CASSMGPYEQYF
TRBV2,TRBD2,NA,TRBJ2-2,TGTGCCAGCAGCGCAACTAGCGGGAGTAGCACCGGGGAGCTGTTTTTT,CASSATSGSSTGELFF
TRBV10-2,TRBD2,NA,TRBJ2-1,TGCGCCACCGCCCCTAGCGGGGGATACAATGAGCAGTTCTTC,CATAPSGGYNEQFF
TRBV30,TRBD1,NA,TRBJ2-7,TGTGCCTGGAGTGTAAATCCCCCCGGGACAGGGGTCTACGAGCAGTACTTC,CAWSVNPPGTGVYEQYF
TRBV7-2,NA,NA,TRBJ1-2,TGTGCCAGCAGCCCCGGGATTAACTATGGCTACACCTTC,CASSPGINYGYTF
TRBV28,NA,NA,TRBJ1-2,TGTGCCAGCAGCGGGGTGGTCGAGGGCTACACCTTC,CASSGVVEGYTF
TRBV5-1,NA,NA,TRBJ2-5,TGCGCCAGCACCCCGGGGCCTGAAGAGACCCAGTACTTC,CASTPGPEETQYF
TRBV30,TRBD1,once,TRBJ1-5,TGTGCCTGGAGTGGGAGCCGGACAGGGGGTAGCAATCAGCCCCAGCATTTT,CAWSGSRTGGSNQPQHF
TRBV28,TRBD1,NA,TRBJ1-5,TGTGCCAGCAGTCACAGGGGTCTGATTTATAGCAATCAGCCCCAGCATTTT,CASSHRGLIYSNQPQHF
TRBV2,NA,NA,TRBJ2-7,TGTGCCAGCAGGCCCCGCGGGACACACTACGAGCAGTACTTC,CASRPRGTHYEQYF
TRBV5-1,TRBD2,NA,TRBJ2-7,TGCGCCAGCAGCGAAGCGGGAGGTTTAGAATTCTACGAGCAGTACTTC,CASSEAGGLEFYEQYF
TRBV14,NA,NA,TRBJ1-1,TGTGCCAGCAGCCGGGAGATGAACACTGAAGCTTTCTTT,CASSREMNTEAFF
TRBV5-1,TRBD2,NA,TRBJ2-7,TGCGCCAGCAGCTTGGCACTAGCGGGAGAGGTTAGTTCCTACGAGCAGTACTTC,CASSLALAGEVSSYEQYF
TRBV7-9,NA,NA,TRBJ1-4,TGTGCCAGCAGCTTAGGACAAAATGAAAAACTGTTTTTT,CASSLGQNEKLFF
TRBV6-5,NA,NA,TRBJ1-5,TGTGCCAGCAGTAGGGGTGGCAATCAGCCCCAGCATTTT,CASSRGGNQPQHF
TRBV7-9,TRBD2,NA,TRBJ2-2,TGTGCCAGCAGCTTTCTCGCGGGAGGGGCCGGGGAGCTGTTTTTT,CASSFLAGGAGELFF
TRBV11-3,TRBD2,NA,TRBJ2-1,TGTGCCAGCAGCCCGAGAGAGCCTAGCGGGGCCCAGAATGAGCAGTTCTTC,CASSPREPSGAQNEQFF
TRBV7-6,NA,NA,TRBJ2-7,TGTGCCAGCAGCTTTTCCCAGGACGAGCAGTACTTC,CASSFSQDEQYF
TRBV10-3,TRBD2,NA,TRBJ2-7,TGTGCCATCAGTGGTTGGCGGGAGGGGTCCTACGAGCAGTACTTC,CAISGWREGSYEQYF
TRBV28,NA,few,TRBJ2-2,TGTGCCAGCATAAGGGGGGGCCGGACCGGGGAGCTGTTTTTT,CASIRGGRTGELFF